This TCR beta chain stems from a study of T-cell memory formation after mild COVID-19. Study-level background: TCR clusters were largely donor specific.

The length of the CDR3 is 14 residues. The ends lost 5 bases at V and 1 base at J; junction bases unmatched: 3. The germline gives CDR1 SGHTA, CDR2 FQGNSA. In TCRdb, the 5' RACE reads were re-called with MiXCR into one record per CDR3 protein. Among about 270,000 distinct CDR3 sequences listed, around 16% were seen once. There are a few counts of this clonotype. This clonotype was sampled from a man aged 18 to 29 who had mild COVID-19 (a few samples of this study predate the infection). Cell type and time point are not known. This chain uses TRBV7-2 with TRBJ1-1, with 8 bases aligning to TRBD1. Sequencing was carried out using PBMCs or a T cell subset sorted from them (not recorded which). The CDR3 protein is CASSRTGRNTEAFF. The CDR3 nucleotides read TGTGCCAGCAGCCGGACAGGGAGGAACACTGAAGCTTTCTTT. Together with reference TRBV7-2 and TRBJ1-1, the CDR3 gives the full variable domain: GAGVSQSPSNKVTEKGKDVELRCDPISGHTALYWYRQSLGQGLEFLIYFQGNSAPDKSGLPSDRFSAERTGGSVSTLTIQRTQQEDSAVYLCASSRTGRNTEAFFGQGTRLTVV.